The TCR beta chain described here comes from a study of cytomegalovirus exposure and HLA in healthy donors. Regarding the study as a whole: TRBV6-2, TRBV6-3 and some other V segments were unresolvable in 87-base-pair reads. Being productive about 87% or about 30% of the time was typical of most TCR beta V segments in an earlier analysis. Later on, an analysis tied 15,000 to 20,000 TCR beta sequences to HLA alleles at 0.05 false discovery rate.

60 Vbeta and 13 Jbeta primers were used in PCR. TCRdb keeps only in-frame clones here, not all; method: immunoSEQ multiplex PCR. The sample holds some 150,000 clones, approximately 80% seen once. With V trimmed by 5 bases and J by 7 bases, 3 bases remained unmatched. The CDR3 length is 13 residues. CDR1 and CDR2 (germline): SEHNR, FQNEAQ (reference sequence). Points on this clone: Its specificity is unknown.

The chain carries TRBV7-9 and TRBJ2-1; 9 nucleotides match TRBD1. The sequence was collected from a young man in good health and CMV-seropositive. The source material was PBMCs. In nucleotides, the CDR3 is TGTGCCAGCAGCGGACAGGGGCCTAATGAGCAGTTCTTC. Translation: CASSGQGPNEQFF.